This T cell receptor (beta chain) was identified in a study of T cell changes during pregnancy in multiple sclerosis. This CDR3 comprises 14 residues. Germline trimming cut 4 bases from V and 6 bases from J; bases unmatched to any gene: 7. CDR1 and CDR2 (germline): PRHDT, FYEKMQ (reference sequence). Assay used: immunoSEQ multiplex PCR; TCRdb lists only in-frame clones, some missing. Seen here are more than 55,000 clones, 91% observed once, and the top ten hold 1% to 1.5%. This receptor was taken from a female donor in good health, enrolled as a control in a pregnancy study. The rearrangement joins TRBV13 to TRBJ2-7; 9 bases line up with TRBD2. Sequenced here: peripheral blood, sampled after pregnancy. The CDR3 DNA follows: TGTGCCAGCAGCTCCTCCGGACTAGCGCTCGAGCAGTACTTC. As protein: CASSSSGLALEQYF. The whole variable domain, remainder taken from reference TRBV13 and TRBJ2-7, is AAGVIQSPRHLIKEKRETATLKCYPIPRHDTVYWYQQGPGQDPQFLISFYEKMQSDKGSIPDRFSAQQFSDYHSELNMSSLELGDSALYFCASSSSGLALEQYFGPGTRLTVT.